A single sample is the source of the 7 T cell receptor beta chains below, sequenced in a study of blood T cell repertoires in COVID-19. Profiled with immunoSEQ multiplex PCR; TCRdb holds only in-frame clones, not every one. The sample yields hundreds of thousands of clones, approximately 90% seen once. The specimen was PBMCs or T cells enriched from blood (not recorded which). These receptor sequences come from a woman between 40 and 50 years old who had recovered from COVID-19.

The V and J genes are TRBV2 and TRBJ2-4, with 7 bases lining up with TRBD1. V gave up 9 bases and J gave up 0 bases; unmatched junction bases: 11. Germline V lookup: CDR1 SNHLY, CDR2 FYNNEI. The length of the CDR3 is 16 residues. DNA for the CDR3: TGTGCCAGGCCCAAATTTAGGGGGCTAGCCAAAAACATTCAGTACTTC. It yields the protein CARPKFRGLAKNIQYF.

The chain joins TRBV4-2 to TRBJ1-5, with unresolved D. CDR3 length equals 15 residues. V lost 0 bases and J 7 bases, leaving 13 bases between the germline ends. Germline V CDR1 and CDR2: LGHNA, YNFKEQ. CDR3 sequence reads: CASSQDGASGQPQHF. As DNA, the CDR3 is TGTGCCAGCAGCCAAGATGGCGCCTCGGGGCAGCCCCAGCATTTT.

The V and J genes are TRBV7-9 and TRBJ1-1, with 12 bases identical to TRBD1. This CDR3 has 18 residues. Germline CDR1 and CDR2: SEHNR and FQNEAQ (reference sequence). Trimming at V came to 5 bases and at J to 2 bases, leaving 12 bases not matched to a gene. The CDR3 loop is CASSPNPGQGAFNTEAFF. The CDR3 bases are TGTGCCAGCAGCCCAAACCCGGGACAGGGGGCATTTAACACTGAAGCTTTCTTT. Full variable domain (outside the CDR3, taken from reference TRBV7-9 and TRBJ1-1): DTGVSQNPRHKITKRGQNVTFRCDPISEHNRLYWYRQTLGQGPEFLTYFQNEAQLEKSRLLSDRFSAERPKGSFSTLEIQRTEQGDSAMYLCASSPNPGQGAFNTEAFFGQGTRLTVV.

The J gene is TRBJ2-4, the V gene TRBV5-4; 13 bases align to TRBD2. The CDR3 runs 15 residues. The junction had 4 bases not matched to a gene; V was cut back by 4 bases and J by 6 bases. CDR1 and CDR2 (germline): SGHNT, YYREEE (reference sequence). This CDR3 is CASSPGLAGLNIQYF. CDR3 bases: TGTGCCAGCAGCCCGGGACTAGCGGGACTAAACATTCAGTACTTC.

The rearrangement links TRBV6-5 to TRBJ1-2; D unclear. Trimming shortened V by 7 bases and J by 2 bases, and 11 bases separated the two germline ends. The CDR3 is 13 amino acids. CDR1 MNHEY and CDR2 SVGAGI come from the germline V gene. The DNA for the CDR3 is TGTGCCAGCAAAAGTGGGCTAAACTATGGCTACACCTTC. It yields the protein CASKSGLNYGYTF.

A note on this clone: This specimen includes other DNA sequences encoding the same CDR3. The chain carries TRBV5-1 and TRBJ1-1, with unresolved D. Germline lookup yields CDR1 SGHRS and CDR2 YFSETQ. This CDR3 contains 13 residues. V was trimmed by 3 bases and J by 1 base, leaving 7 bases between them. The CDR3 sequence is CASSSTRNTEAFF. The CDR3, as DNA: TGCGCCAGCAGCTCGACACGGAACACTGAAGCTTTCTTT.

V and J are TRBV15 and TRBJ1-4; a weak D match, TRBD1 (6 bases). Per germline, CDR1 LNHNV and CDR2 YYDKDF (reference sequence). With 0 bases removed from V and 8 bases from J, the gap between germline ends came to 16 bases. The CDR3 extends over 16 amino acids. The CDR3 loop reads CATSRDRAGQGEKLFF. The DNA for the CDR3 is TGTGCCACCAGCAGAGATAGGGCAGGGCAGGGGGAAAAACTGTTTTTT.